This is a list of T cell receptor beta chains from one sample in a study of blood T cell repertoires in COVID-19. Here immunoSEQ multiplex PCR was the method, and the copy in TCRdb shows in-frame clones only, minus some. Of roughly 95,000 clones listed, around 81% were seen once; the top ten hold over 3.5%. Sequencing used peripheral blood. These receptors all come from a man aged 55 to 69 with acute or convalescent COVID-19. Each CDR3 is given with its conserved first and last residue. Each record gives: clone size, V gene, J gene, D gene, CDR3 protein, CDR3 DNA. A D gene is named only where the DNA matches it firmly. A clone size is listed for some rows: how often the clone was seen (once, few, many), or a class if it is expanded.

clone_size: -
v_call: TRBV5-6
j_call: TRBJ2-7
d_call: -
cdr3_aa: CASSRVSYEQYF
cdr3_nt: TGTGCCAGCAGCCGCGTCTCCTACGAGCAGTACTTC

clone_size: -
v_call: TRBV27
j_call: TRBJ1-1
d_call: -
cdr3_aa: CASSYPGAEAFF
cdr3_nt: TGTGCCAGCAGCTACCCCGGGGCTGAAGCTTTCTTT

clone_size: -
v_call: TRBV19
j_call: TRBJ2-6
d_call: -
cdr3_aa: CASTRSGVPSEVSGANVLTF
cdr3_nt: TGTGCCAGTACTCGGTCAGGGGTTCCCTCGGAGGTCTCTGGGGCCAACGTCCTGACTTTC

clone_size: once
v_call: TRBV5-5
j_call: TRBJ2-5
d_call: -
cdr3_aa: CASSLGTGKGETQYF
cdr3_nt: TGTGCCAGCAGCTTGGGTACAGGGAAGGGTGAGACCCAGTACTTC

clone_size: -
v_call: TRBV5-1
j_call: TRBJ2-7
d_call: TRBD1
cdr3_aa: CASSLGGPTGGFNEQYF
cdr3_nt: TGCGCCAGCAGCTTGGGGGGCCCCACAGGGGGATTCAACGAGCAGTACTTC

clone_size: -
v_call: TRBV2
j_call: TRBJ1-2
d_call: -
cdr3_aa: CASSLATYGYTF
cdr3_nt: TGTGCCAGCAGTCTGGCCACCTATGGCTACACCTTC

clone_size: -
v_call: TRBV11-3
j_call: TRBJ2-4
d_call: -
cdr3_aa: CASSPNRDVAKNIQYF
cdr3_nt: TGTGCCAGCAGCCCAAACAGGGATGTAGCCAAAAACATTCAGTACTTC

clone_size: -
v_call: TRBV18
j_call: TRBJ1-2
d_call: -
cdr3_aa: CASSRDGANYGYTF
cdr3_nt: TGTGCCAGCTCAAGAGACGGAGCTAACTATGGCTACACCTTC

clone_size: few
v_call: TRBV7-2
j_call: TRBJ2-3
d_call: -
cdr3_aa: CASSLARDDTQYF
cdr3_nt: TGTGCCAGCAGCTTAGCCCGGGATGATACGCAGTATTTT

clone_size: once
v_call: TRBV9
j_call: TRBJ2-1
d_call: TRBD2
cdr3_aa: CASSEGPAGTYNEQFF
cdr3_nt: TGTGCCAGCAGCGAGGGGCCAGCGGGAACCTACAATGAGCAGTTCTTC

clone_size: -
v_call: TRBV19
j_call: TRBJ2-3
d_call: TRBD1
cdr3_aa: CASSFGQGGADTQYF
cdr3_nt: TGTGCCAGTAGTTTCGGACAGGGGGGCGCAGATACGCAGTATTTT

clone_size: -
v_call: TRBV11-2
j_call: TRBJ1-2
d_call: -
cdr3_aa: CASSGDRANYGYTF
cdr3_nt: TGTGCCAGCAGCGGCGACAGAGCTAACTATGGCTACACCTTC

clone_size: once
v_call: TRBV5-4
j_call: TRBJ1-1
d_call: TRBD1
cdr3_aa: CASSFGTGGVNTEAFF
cdr3_nt: TGTGCCAGCAGCTTCGGGACAGGGGGGGTGAACACTGAAGCTTTCTTT

clone_size: -
v_call: TRBV7-9
j_call: TRBJ2-3
d_call: TRBD2
cdr3_aa: CASSSWTSGGDTQYF
cdr3_nt: TGTGCCAGCAGCTCTTGGACTAGCGGGGGAGATACGCAGTATTTT

clone_size: -
v_call: TRBV7-9
j_call: TRBJ1-4
d_call: -
cdr3_aa: CASRRENEKLFF
cdr3_nt: TGTGCCAGCCGCCGCGAGAATGAAAAACTGTTTTTT

clone_size: -
v_call: TRBV10-3
j_call: TRBJ1-1
d_call: -
cdr3_aa: CAVRGARTGMNTEAFF
cdr3_nt: TGTGCCGTCCGCGGGGCGAGAACAGGCATGAACACTGAAGCTTTCTTT

clone_size: -
v_call: TRBV5-4
j_call: TRBJ2-3
d_call: TRBD2
cdr3_aa: CASSLGLASTDTQYF
cdr3_nt: TGTGCCAGCAGCCTCGGACTAGCAAGTACAGATACGCAGTATTTT

clone_size: -
v_call: TRBV6-5
j_call: TRBJ1-1
d_call: -
cdr3_aa: CASSKVGADTEAFF
cdr3_nt: TGTGCCAGCAGCAAGGTGGGAGCGGACACTGAAGCTTTCTTT

clone_size: once
v_call: TRBV25-1
j_call: TRBJ2-2
d_call: TRBD1
cdr3_aa: CASRPQGVDTGELFF
cdr3_nt: TGTGCCAGCCGTCCGCAGGGGGTCGACACCGGGGAGCTGTTTTTT

clone_size: -
v_call: TRBV6-2/TRBV6-3
j_call: TRBJ1-2
d_call: TRBD1
cdr3_aa: CASSYGTGQANYGYTF
cdr3_nt: TGTGCCAGCAGTTACGGGACAGGGCAAGCTAACTATGGCTACACCTTC

clone_size: once
v_call: TRBV30
j_call: TRBJ1-5
d_call: -
cdr3_aa: CAWRPPGNQPQHF
cdr3_nt: TGTGCCTGGAGGCCTCCGGGTAATCAGCCCCAGCATTTT

clone_size: -
v_call: TRBV7-8
j_call: TRBJ2-4
d_call: TRBD1
cdr3_aa: CASSLPPGQGKDIQYF
cdr3_nt: TGTGCCAGCAGCCTACCCCCGGGACAGGGGAAGGACATTCAGTACTTC